Listed below are T cell receptor beta chains from one sample, sequenced in a study of breast tumors, draining lymph nodes, adjacent tissues. TCRdb reprocessed the multiplex PCR reads via MiXCR and lists one record per CDR3 protein. The table shows about 130,000 distinct CDR3 sequences, with around 21% occurring only once. The sample consisted of axillary lymph node tissue. All receptors come from a female donor with breast cancer. Some clones in this sample may be carry-over from other donors' samples. The CDR3 runs from the conserved cysteine through the conserved F or W. Fields, in order: D gene, J gene, V gene, clone size, CDR3 length, CDR3 DNA, CDR3 protein. D genes are given only for firm matches. The listing skips clone size in some rows; elsewhere it reads once, few, many or a size class.

d_call: .
j_call: TRBJ2-1
v_call: TRBV5-1
clone_size: many
cdr3_length: 15
cdr3_nt: TGCGCCAGCAGCTTGGCACAGGGCTCCTACAATGAGCAGTTCTTC
cdr3_aa: CASSLAQGSYNEQFF

d_call: TRBD1
j_call: TRBJ1-3
v_call: TRBV19
clone_size: .
cdr3_length: 14
cdr3_nt: TGTGCCAGTAGGACAGGGGTCCCTGGAAACACCATATATTTT
cdr3_aa: CASRTGVPGNTIYF

d_call: TRBD1
j_call: TRBJ1-2
v_call: TRBV28
clone_size: few
cdr3_length: 16
cdr3_nt: TGTGCCAGCAGTTCCGGGACAGGTGTGGGCTTGAATGGCTACACCTTC
cdr3_aa: CASSSGTGVGLNGYTF

d_call: .
j_call: TRBJ2-5
v_call: TRBV18
clone_size: .
cdr3_length: 15
cdr3_nt: TGTGCCAGCTCACCACCAATGGAGGGAAGAGGGACCCAGTACTTC
cdr3_aa: CASSPPMEGRGTQYF

d_call: TRBD1
j_call: TRBJ1-3
v_call: TRBV19
clone_size: many
cdr3_length: 16
cdr3_nt: TGTGCCAGTAGGACCGGGACAGGGAAACCTGGAAACACCATATATTTT
cdr3_aa: CASRTGTGKPGNTIYF

d_call: TRBD1
j_call: TRBJ1-1
v_call: TRBV11-2
clone_size: .
cdr3_length: 13
cdr3_nt: TGTGCCAGCAGCAGGGACAGGGGTACTGAAGCTTTCTTT
cdr3_aa: CASSRDRGTEAFF

d_call: TRBD1
j_call: TRBJ1-2
v_call: TRBV6-1
clone_size: many
cdr3_length: 13
cdr3_nt: TGTGCCAGCAGGCTACAGGGGTCGTATGGCTACACCTTC
cdr3_aa: CASRLQGSYGYTF

d_call: .
j_call: TRBJ2-7
v_call: TRBV20-1
clone_size: many
cdr3_length: 17
cdr3_nt: TGCAGTGCTAGAGATATCCCAATCGGAGGGTTAACGTACGAGCAGTACTTC
cdr3_aa: CSARDIPIGGLTYEQYF

d_call: .
j_call: TRBJ1-5
v_call: TRBV15
clone_size: few
cdr3_length: 13
cdr3_nt: TGTGCCACCAGCAGAGGTATTTATCAGCCCCAGCATTTT
cdr3_aa: CATSRGIYQPQHF

d_call: TRBD1
j_call: TRBJ1-2
v_call: TRBV29-1
clone_size: many
cdr3_length: 13
cdr3_nt: TGCAGCGCCGCCGAGGGACAGAACTATGGCTACACCTTC
cdr3_aa: CSAAEGQNYGYTF

d_call: TRBD1
j_call: TRBJ2-1
v_call: TRBV27
clone_size: few
cdr3_length: 16
cdr3_nt: TGTGCCAGCAGACCACGGACAGGGGGCTTGTACAATGAGCAGTTCTTC
cdr3_aa: CASRPRTGGLYNEQFF

d_call: .
j_call: TRBJ1-6
v_call: TRBV12-3/TRBV12-4
clone_size: many
cdr3_length: 14
cdr3_nt: TGTGCCAGCAGGGCAGGCGCTAGTCACTCACCCCTCCACTTT
cdr3_aa: CASRAGASHSPLHF

d_call: .
j_call: TRBJ2-4
v_call: TRBV7-9
clone_size: .
cdr3_length: 15
cdr3_nt: TGTGCCAGCAGCTTAGACGCAGCGGCCAAAAACATTCAGTACTTC
cdr3_aa: CASSLDAAAKNIQYF

d_call: .
j_call: TRBJ2-1
v_call: TRBV10-3
clone_size: many
cdr3_length: 14
cdr3_nt: TGTGCCATCCAAAGGACTGGCCGCGGCGGGGAGCAGTTCTTC
cdr3_aa: CAIQRTGRGGEQFF

d_call: TRBD2
j_call: TRBJ2-2
v_call: TRBV7-8
clone_size: many
cdr3_length: 16
cdr3_nt: TGTGCCAGCAGTTTTTCGAGCGGGATATACACCGGGGAGCTGTTTTTT
cdr3_aa: CASSFSSGIYTGELFF

d_call: TRBD2
j_call: TRBJ2-5
v_call: TRBV28
clone_size: many
cdr3_length: 15
cdr3_nt: TGTGCCAGCAGTTTACCTAGCGGGATTCAAGAGACCCAGTACTTC
cdr3_aa: CASSLPSGIQETQYF

d_call: .
j_call: TRBJ1-2
v_call: TRBV7-9
clone_size: many
cdr3_length: 12
cdr3_nt: TGTGCCAGCAGCTTAAACATCTATGGCTACACCTTC
cdr3_aa: CASSLNIYGYTF

d_call: .
j_call: TRBJ2-1
v_call: TRBV9
clone_size: .
cdr3_length: 12
cdr3_nt: TGTGCCAGCAGCGTAGAGGGGAAAGAGCAGTTCTTC
cdr3_aa: CASSVEGKEQFF

d_call: .
j_call: TRBJ2-7
v_call: TRBV19
clone_size: many
cdr3_length: 12
cdr3_nt: TGTGCCAGTAGTCGTCAGGCGGGCGAGCAGTACTTC
cdr3_aa: CASSRQAGEQYF

d_call: .
j_call: TRBJ2-2
v_call: TRBV30
clone_size: many
cdr3_length: 12
cdr3_nt: TGTGCCTGGACCATTTCCCCCGGGGAGCTGTTTTTT
cdr3_aa: CAWTISPGELFF

d_call: TRBD1
j_call: TRBJ2-5
v_call: TRBV12-3/TRBV12-4
clone_size: many
cdr3_length: 18
cdr3_nt: TGTGCCAGCAGTTTTGCCCTTGGACAGGGGGCCACCAGTGAGACCCAGTACTTC
cdr3_aa: CASSFALGQGATSETQYF

d_call: .
j_call: TRBJ2-5
v_call: TRBV15
clone_size: many
cdr3_length: 13
cdr3_nt: TGTGCCACCAGCAGAGGGACAGAAGAGACCCAGTACTTC
cdr3_aa: CATSRGTEETQYF

d_call: .
j_call: TRBJ1-6
v_call: TRBV28
clone_size: many
cdr3_length: 14
cdr3_nt: TGTGCCAGCAGTTCGGGGGTTGTTAATTCACCCCTCCACTTT
cdr3_aa: CASSSGVVNSPLHF

d_call: TRBD1
j_call: TRBJ2-7
v_call: TRBV5-5
clone_size: many
cdr3_length: 14
cdr3_nt: TGTGCCAGCAGGCTGGGACAGGGGACCTACGAGCAGTACTTC
cdr3_aa: CASRLGQGTYEQYF

d_call: .
j_call: TRBJ2-1
v_call: TRBV7-8
clone_size: many
cdr3_length: 17
cdr3_nt: TGTGCCAGCAGCTTAGAGAGCGGAGCCCTCACCTACAATGAGCAGTTCTTC
cdr3_aa: CASSLESGALTYNEQFF

d_call: TRBD2
j_call: TRBJ2-7
v_call: TRBV11-1
clone_size: many
cdr3_length: 17
cdr3_nt: TGTGCCAGCAGCGGGGGACTAGCGGGACTGAGCTCCTACGAGCAGTACTTC
cdr3_aa: CASSGGLAGLSSYEQYF

d_call: TRBD2
j_call: TRBJ2-1
v_call: TRBV5-1
clone_size: many
cdr3_length: 16
cdr3_nt: TGCGCCAGCAGCGAGGTAGCGGGAGAATCCTACAATGAGCAGTTCTTC
cdr3_aa: CASSEVAGESYNEQFF

d_call: TRBD2
j_call: TRBJ2-7
v_call: TRBV29-1
clone_size: many
cdr3_length: 15
cdr3_nt: TGCAGCGTTGGAGATGGGACTAGCGGGAGTTTCGAGCAGTACTTC
cdr3_aa: CSVGDGTSGSFEQYF

d_call: .
j_call: TRBJ2-3
v_call: TRBV29-1
clone_size: many
cdr3_length: 11
cdr3_nt: TGCAGCGTTGGCCACGCAGATACGCAGTATTTT
cdr3_aa: CSVGHADTQYF

d_call: TRBD2
j_call: TRBJ2-1
v_call: TRBV12-3/TRBV12-4
clone_size: many
cdr3_length: 18
cdr3_nt: TGTGCCAGCAGTTTCCCGACTAGCGGGGTCGTTTTTTACAATGAGCAGTTCTTC
cdr3_aa: CASSFPTSGVVFYNEQFF

d_call: TRBD2
j_call: TRBJ2-3
v_call: TRBV29-1
clone_size: many
cdr3_length: 15
cdr3_nt: TGCAGCGTTGGGGGAGGGAGGAAGGGCACAGATACGCAGTATTTT
cdr3_aa: CSVGGGRKGTDTQYF

d_call: TRBD1
j_call: TRBJ2-1
v_call: TRBV9
clone_size: few
cdr3_length: 15
cdr3_nt: TGTGCCAGCAGCGGCCGGGACAGCTCCTACAATGAGCAGTTCTTC
cdr3_aa: CASSGRDSSYNEQFF

d_call: .
j_call: TRBJ1-5
v_call: TRBV20-1
clone_size: many
cdr3_length: 13
cdr3_nt: TGCAGTGCAAGCGGGGGTCCTAATCAGCCCCAGCATTTT
cdr3_aa: CSASGGPNQPQHF

d_call: TRBD1
j_call: TRBJ1-6
v_call: TRBV5-1
clone_size: many
cdr3_length: 15
cdr3_nt: TGCGCCAGCCACCGGACAGGGGCCGGGAATTCACCCCTCCACTTT
cdr3_aa: CASHRTGAGNSPLHF

d_call: .
j_call: TRBJ1-2
v_call: TRBV24-1
clone_size: .
cdr3_length: 13
cdr3_nt: TGTGCCACCAGTCTTTTGACCCCCCGCGGCTACACCTTC
cdr3_aa: CATSLLTPRGYTF

d_call: TRBD1
j_call: TRBJ2-3
v_call: TRBV9
clone_size: many
cdr3_length: 15
cdr3_nt: TGTGCCAGCAGCGGGGACAGGGAGGCTGGAGATACGCAGTATTTT
cdr3_aa: CASSGDREAGDTQYF

d_call: TRBD1
j_call: TRBJ1-2
v_call: TRBV28
clone_size: few
cdr3_length: 16
cdr3_nt: TGTGCCAGCAGTCCCAGGGGGACAGGGATCTGGTATGGCTACACCTTC
cdr3_aa: CASSPRGTGIWYGYTF

d_call: .
j_call: TRBJ1-1
v_call: TRBV20-1
clone_size: once
cdr3_length: 12
cdr3_nt: TGCAGTGCTAGAGGGTCGAACACTGAAGCTTTCTTT
cdr3_aa: CSARGSNTEAFF

d_call: .
j_call: TRBJ2-3
v_call: TRBV29-1
clone_size: many
cdr3_length: 16
cdr3_nt: TGCAGCGTGGGCGTGGGAGTGGAGACGAGCACAGATACGCAGTATTTT
cdr3_aa: CSVGVGVETSTDTQYF

d_call: TRBD2
j_call: TRBJ2-1
v_call: TRBV20-1
clone_size: many
cdr3_length: 16
cdr3_nt: TGCAGTGCTCGGACTAGCGGGAGGCCCTCCTACAATGAGCAGTTCTTC
cdr3_aa: CSARTSGRPSYNEQFF

d_call: TRBD1
j_call: TRBJ1-2
v_call: TRBV4-1
clone_size: many
cdr3_length: 16
cdr3_nt: TGCGCCAGCAGCCCTAGACAGGGCCACACTAACTATGGCTACACCTTC
cdr3_aa: CASSPRQGHTNYGYTF

d_call: .
j_call: TRBJ2-1
v_call: TRBV11-2
clone_size: many
cdr3_length: 12
cdr3_nt: TGTGCCAGCGGGAGGGGGAACAGTGAGCAGTTCTTC
cdr3_aa: CASGRGNSEQFF

d_call: .
j_call: TRBJ2-3
v_call: TRBV7-9
clone_size: .
cdr3_length: 21
cdr3_nt: TGTGCTAGCAGCACACCGATTACGACCCCCGGGACCCCACCTCAGATGGATACGCAGTATTTT
cdr3_aa: CASSTPITTPGTPPQMDTQYF

d_call: .
j_call: TRBJ1-2
v_call: TRBV10-3
clone_size: many
cdr3_length: 13
cdr3_nt: TGTGCCATCACCCAGGACGGGCCCTATGGCTACACCTTC
cdr3_aa: CAITQDGPYGYTF

d_call: TRBD2
j_call: TRBJ2-7
v_call: TRBV6-2/TRBV6-3
clone_size: many
cdr3_length: 16
cdr3_nt: TGTGCCAGCACTGCGCAACTAGCGGGAGGTTCCTACGAGCAGTACTTC
cdr3_aa: CASTAQLAGGSYEQYF

d_call: TRBD2
j_call: TRBJ2-2
v_call: TRBV12-5
clone_size: .
cdr3_length: 18
cdr3_nt: TGTGCTAGTGGTTTGGTTAGCGGGAGTTTTTTTGGCACCGGGGAGCTGTTTTTT
cdr3_aa: CASGLVSGSFFGTGELFF

d_call: .
j_call: TRBJ1-2
v_call: TRBV28
clone_size: few
cdr3_length: 14
cdr3_nt: TGTGCCAGCAGTCCCCGCGAGGGTGGGTATGGCTACACCTTC
cdr3_aa: CASSPREGGYGYTF

d_call: TRBD1
j_call: TRBJ2-7
v_call: TRBV19
clone_size: many
cdr3_length: 14
cdr3_nt: TGTGCCAGTAGTATAAATCTCCAGGGGGACGAGCAGTACTTC
cdr3_aa: CASSINLQGDEQYF

d_call: TRBD2
j_call: TRBJ2-1
v_call: TRBV11-2
clone_size: many
cdr3_length: 18
cdr3_nt: TGTGCCAGCAGCTCCCGAGTCGCGGGAGGGTTTTCCTACAATGAGCAGTTCTTC
cdr3_aa: CASSSRVAGGFSYNEQFF

d_call: .
j_call: TRBJ2-5
v_call: TRBV5-1
clone_size: many
cdr3_length: 14
cdr3_nt: TGCGCCAGCAGCTTCCAGGGGAGAAAAGAGACCCAGTACTTC
cdr3_aa: CASSFQGRKETQYF

d_call: TRBD1
j_call: TRBJ1-2
v_call: TRBV18
clone_size: .
cdr3_length: 14
cdr3_nt: TGTGCCAGCTCTTCGGAGGGGGCGAACTATGGCTACACCTTC
cdr3_aa: CASSSEGANYGYTF

d_call: .
j_call: TRBJ1-5
v_call: TRBV7-2
clone_size: many
cdr3_length: 13
cdr3_nt: TGTGCCAGCAGCTTAGAGATGGGTCAGCCCCAGCATTTT
cdr3_aa: CASSLEMGQPQHF

d_call: TRBD1
j_call: TRBJ2-7
v_call: TRBV19
clone_size: .
cdr3_length: 15
cdr3_nt: TGTGCCAGTAGTGAGGGGGACAGGGTCGTCTACGAGCAGTACTTC
cdr3_aa: CASSEGDRVVYEQYF

d_call: .
j_call: TRBJ2-4
v_call: TRBV30
clone_size: once
cdr3_length: 16
cdr3_nt: TGTGCCTGGGCCTCTCCACCAGGTGTGAGAGAAAACATTCAGTACTTC
cdr3_aa: CAWASPPGVRENIQYF

d_call: .
j_call: TRBJ1-3
v_call: TRBV6-6
clone_size: .
cdr3_length: 14
cdr3_nt: TGTGCCAGCAGCCGCCTGGACCCTGGAAACACCATATATTTT
cdr3_aa: CASSRLDPGNTIYF